The clone carrying this T cell receptor beta chain was seen only a few times. J was trimmed by 7 bases and V by 2 bases; bases with no gene match: 11. The CDR3 is 15 amino acids. Germline assignment: CDR1 GTSNPN and CDR2 SVGIG (reference sequence). TCRdb ran MiXCR on the 5' RACE reads and lists one entry per CDR3 protein. The sample lists 300,000 to 350,000 distinct CDR3 sequences; 19% were seen once. The sample comes from a study of T-cell memory formation after mild COVID-19. The V call is TRBV30, the J call TRBJ2-7; TRBD2 agrees at 10 bases. The sequencing input was PBMCs or a T cell subset sorted from them (not recorded which). The origin of this receptor is a man between 18 and 35 years old who had mild COVID-19 (a few samples of this study predate the infection). Cell type and time point are not known. The CDR3 coding sequence is TGTGCCTGGAGTTTTGGCCTAGCGGGGGTAGGGGAGCAGTACTTC. Translating it yields CAWSFGLAGVGEQYF.